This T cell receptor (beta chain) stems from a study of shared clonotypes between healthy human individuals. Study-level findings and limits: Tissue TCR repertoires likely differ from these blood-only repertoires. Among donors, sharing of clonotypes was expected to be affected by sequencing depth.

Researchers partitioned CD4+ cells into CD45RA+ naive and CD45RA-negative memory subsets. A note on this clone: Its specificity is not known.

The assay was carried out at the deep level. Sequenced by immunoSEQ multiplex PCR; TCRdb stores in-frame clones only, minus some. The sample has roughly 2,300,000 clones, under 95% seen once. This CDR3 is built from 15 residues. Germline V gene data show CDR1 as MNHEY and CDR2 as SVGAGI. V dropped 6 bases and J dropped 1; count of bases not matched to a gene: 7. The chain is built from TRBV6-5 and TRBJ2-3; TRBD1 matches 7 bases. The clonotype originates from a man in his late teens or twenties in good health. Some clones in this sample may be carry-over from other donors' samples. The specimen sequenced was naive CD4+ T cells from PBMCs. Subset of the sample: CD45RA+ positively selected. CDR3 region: CASSPLGTGTDTQYF. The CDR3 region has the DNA TGTGCCAGCAGCCCTCTAGGGACAGGCACAGATACGCAGTATTTT.